This paragraph reports one TCR beta chain. Clones were sequenced by immunoSEQ multiplex PCR, and TCRdb holds only the in-frame ones, with some missing. The sample has more than 120,000 clones; around 86% are singletons. The data are from a study of cytomegalovirus exposure and HLA in healthy donors. CDR1 and CDR2 from the germline V gene are SGHTA and FQGNSA. The V end was cut by 1 base, the J end by 0 bases, with 8 bases between. This CDR3 is 15 amino acids long. The chain uses TRBV7-2 and TRBJ2-3, with a possible D match to TRBD2 (6 bases). Sequencing used PBMCs. This clonotype was obtained from a young man in good health and CMV-seropositive. CDR3 sequence reads: CASSLVGTSTDTQYF. The CDR3 region has the DNA TGTGCCAGCAGCTTAGTGGGGACTAGCACAGATACGCAGTATTTT.